These 25 T cell receptor beta chains originate from one sample sequenced in a study of glioma-infiltrating T cells. TCR alpha and beta CDR3 regions were amplified from RNA using iRepertoire nested multiplex PCR. TCRdb redid the calling of the multiplex PCR reads with MiXCR, one entry per CDR3 protein. The repertoire consists of roughly 100,000 distinct CDR3 sequences, with roughly 30% occurring once and the leading ten covering 44%. The sequencing input was glioma tissue, nonneoplastic brain tissue, or PBMCs (not recorded which). These receptors were taken from a human donor with low-grade glioma or glioblastoma, undergoing nonglioma brain surgery, or in good health (not recorded which).

The V and J genes are TRBV7-2 and TRBJ1-3; D unclear. Per germline, CDR1 SGHTA and CDR2 FQGNSA. Deletions cut 3 bases from V and 4 bases from J, with 10 bases between. The CDR3 runs 14 residues. Here the CDR3 reads CASSFLYGGNTIYF. The CDR3 DNA reads as TGTGCCAGCAGCTTCCTCTATGGAGGAAACACCATATATTTT. The variable domain in full, completed from reference TRBV7-2 and TRBJ1-3, reads GAGVSQSPSNKVTEKGKDVELRCDPISGHTALYWYRQSLGQGLEFLIYFQGNSAPDKSGLPSDRFSAERTGGSVSTLTIQRTQQEDSAVYLCASSFLYGGNTIYFGEGSWLTVV.

This clonotype was recorded many times. The chain has TRBV7-2 and TRBJ2-3; TRBD1 might be the D (5 bases). The CDR3 has 14 amino acids. V shed 0 bases and J shed 4 bases, with 8 bases lying between them. Germline V gene sequence: CDR1 SGHTA, CDR2 FQGNSA. CDR3 residues: CASSLAGASDTQYF. The DNA for the CDR3 is TGTGCCAGCAGCTTAGCAGGGGCTTCAGATACGCAGTATTTT.

Of note for this clonotype: A much bigger clone sits one base away, suggesting this may be a read error. The CDR3 protein is CASSPGQVDSPLRF. CDR3 nucleotide sequence: TGTGCCAGCAGCCCCGGACAGGTGGATTCACCCCTCCGCTTT. The chain is built from TRBV5-4 and TRBJ1-6; 7 bases fit TRBD1. CDR1 is SGHNT and CDR2 is YYREEE in the germline V gene (reference sequence). CDR3 length equals 14 residues. The variable domain in full, with the rest retrieved from reference TRBV5-4 and TRBJ1-6, is ETGVTQSPTHLIKTRGQQVTLRCSSQSGHNTVSWYQQALGQGPQFIFQYYREEENGRGNFPPRFSGLQFPNYSSELNVNALELDDSALYLCASSPGQVDSPLRFGNGTRLTVT.

For this clonotype: One junction end does not reproduce the germline sequence, and a read error may be involved. The rearrangement joins TRBV6-1 to TRBJ2-2, with a tentative D call TRBD1 (8 bases). The CDR3 sequence is 15 residues long. Germline V gene lookup returns CDR1 MNHNS and CDR2 SASEGT. CDR3 bases: TGTGCCAGCAGACTCACAGGGGGGGACACCGGGGGGCTGTTTTTT. It specifies CASRLTGGDTGGLFF.

J is TRBJ2-7 and V is TRBV7-9, with D tentatively TRBD2 (6 bases). This CDR3 has 15 residues. V was clipped by 4 bases and J by 4 bases, with 17 bases between them. Germline V lookup: CDR1 SEHNR, CDR2 FQNEAQ (reference sequence). As DNA, the CDR3 is TGTGCCAGCAGCTACGCAAGGGGACTGCGATACGAGCAGTACTTC. This translates into CASSYARGLRYEQYF.

This clonotype was seen at least ten times. The chain links TRBV27 to TRBJ2-1, with 7 bases identical to TRBD2. Trimming at V came to 5 bases and at J to 9 bases, leaving 16 bases not matched to a gene. This CDR3 spans 16 amino acids. Germline V gene data show CDR1 as MNHEY and CDR2 as SMNVEV (reference sequence). This CDR3 reads CASSPSPFAGRGEQFF. The CDR3 bases are TGTGCCAGCAGTCCTTCCCCGTTCGCGGGGAGGGGTGAGCAGTTCTTC.

V usage is TRBV7-2 and J usage is TRBJ1-2, with D perhaps TRBD1 (6 bases). V dropped 5 bases and J dropped 6 bases, with 22 bases sitting between them. Germline CDR1 reads SGHTA; CDR2 reads FQGNSA. The CDR3 runs 16 residues. The CDR3 DNA reads TGTGCCAGCAGCCCCAAAGTGGACAGCCCGTCTAATGGCTACACCTTC. Amino acids: CASSPKVDSPSNGYTF.

This clonotype was counted at least ten times. CDR3 nucleotide sequence: TGTGCCAGCAGTTACTTAGACCTAACAGGGACCGTTTTGAACACTGAAGCTTTCTTT. Translating it yields CASSYLDLTGTVLNTEAFF. The chain uses TRBV6-6 and TRBJ1-1, with D possibly TRBD1 on 6 matching bases. This CDR3 spans 19 amino acids. V was cut by 1 base and J by 0 bases, with 21 bases left in between. The germline CDR1 and CDR2 sequences are MNHNY and SVGAGI (reference sequence).

This clonotype was counted a few times. The rearrangement links TRBV7-3 to TRBJ1-1; 7 bases line up with TRBD1. The CDR3 runs to 15 residues. The germline gives CDR1 SGHTA, CDR2 FQGTGA. V lost 5 bases and J lost 1; bases outside the gene matches: 7. CDR3 in amino acids: CASSPWEGANTEAFF. The CDR3 nucleotides read TGTGCCAGCAGCCCCTGGGAGGGGGCGAACACTGAAGCTTTCTTT.

This clonotype came up a few times. This chain uses TRBV4-2 with TRBJ2-5, with TRBD1 identical over 7 bases. The ends lost 5 bases at V and 3 bases at J; junction bases unmatched: 3. The CDR3 totals 13 residues. The germline V gene encodes CDR1 LGHNA and CDR2 YNFKEQ. The CDR3 DNA reads as TGTGCCAGCAGCTACGACAGGGAAGAGACCCAGTACTTC. Residues: CASSYDREETQYF.

The CDR3 coding sequence is TGTGCCAGCAGCTCAAGGGAATCGAGTAATTCACCCCTCCACTTT. It encodes CASSSRESSNSPLHF. The chain recombines TRBV7-3 with TRBJ1-6; unclear D gene. CDR1 and CDR2 from the germline V gene are SGHTA and FQGTGA. This CDR3 is 15 amino acids long. Trimming took 4 bases from V and 6 from J, leaving 13 bases between them.

A note on this clonotype: A much larger clone lies one base from this, so it may be a read error. The chain combines TRBV6-2 or TRBV6-3 with TRBJ2-5; D ambiguous. The J call may be in error: the DNA end matches TRBJ2-1 better. This CDR3 spans 18 amino acids. Germline V lookup: CDR1 MNHEY, CDR2 SVGEGT. The CDR3 reads CASSFRLGNQRSYNEQFF. DNA for the CDR3: TGTGCCAGCAGTTTCCGATTAGGGAATCAGCGCTCCTACAATGAGCAGTTCTTC.

Comments on this clonotype: It may be a read error: a sequence one base away is much more abundant. The V and J genes are TRBV12-3 or TRBV12-4 and TRBJ2-3; D ambiguous. The V and J ends lost 8 bases and 5 bases respectively, with 8 bases between them. The CDR3 has 11 residues. The CDR3 loop reads CASGLQDTQYF. The DNA of the CDR3 is TGTGCCAGCGGGTTACAAGATACGCAGTATTTT.

Remarks on this clonotype: This may be a read error: a much more frequent sequence differs by one nucleotide. V gene TRBV4-1 combines with J gene TRBJ1-1, with 7 bases matching TRBD1. Trimming cost V 2 bases and J 1 base; bases outside gene matches: 1. Germline V gene lookup returns CDR1 MGHRA and CDR2 YSYEKL. This CDR3 has 14 amino acids. CDR3 amino acids: CASSQNRGNTEAFF. The CDR3 DNA reads as TGCGCCAGCAGCCAAAACAGGGGGAACACTGAAGCTTTCTTT.

This clonotype was observed a handful of times. Here the CDR3 omits its conserved ending phenylalanine or tryptophan, so a read error is the likely source. The rearrangement links TRBV12-3 or TRBV12-4 to TRBJ1-4; no clear D. V lost 6 bases, J lost 8 bases, and 16 bases lay in between. The CDR3 is 14 residues long. The CDR3 protein is CASSALGIGEKLFS. CDR3 coding DNA: TGTGCCAGCAGCGCCCTGGGAATCGGGGAAAAACTGTTTTCT.

The chain carries TRBV20-1 and TRBJ2-1; D tentatively fits TRBD1 or TRBD2 (6 bases each). Germline V gene sequence: CDR1 DFQATT, CDR2 SNEGSKA (reference sequence). V was cut by 0 bases and J by 8 bases, with 26 bases left in between. CDR3 length: 18 residues. In DNA form, the CDR3 reads TGCAGTGCTAGAGACAGCGGTGACACACGTTGGGGGGCCGATGAGCAGTTCTTC. It yields the protein CSARDSGDTRWGADEQFF.

The chain carries TRBV4-2 and TRBJ1-2, with D possibly TRBD1 on 5 matching bases. Trimming removed 0 bases at V and 2 bases at J, with 13 bases between. Germline V gene lookup returns CDR1 LGHNA and CDR2 YNFKEQ. The CDR3 loop spans 16 amino acids. CDR3 loop: CASSQDSGRENYGYTF. The CDR3 DNA reads as TGTGCCAGCAGCCAAGATTCGGGACGGGAAAACTATGGCTACACCTTC.

This clonotype showed up many times. The chain recombines TRBV19 with TRBJ1-1, with 7 bases that match TRBD1. The CDR3 sequence is 15 residues long. V was pared by 4 bases and J by 3 bases, with 8 bases of the junction left unmatched. CDR1 and CDR2 (germline): LNHDA, SQIVND (reference sequence). CDR3 loop: CASSTAGTAYTEAFF. Written as DNA, the CDR3 is TGTGCCAGTAGTACCGCGGGGACAGCTTACACTGAAGCTTTCTTT.

This clonotype was observed many times. The J gene is TRBJ1-2, the V gene TRBV19; D call uncertain. CDR3 length: 12 residues. Germline CDR1 LNHDA, CDR2 SQIVND (reference sequence). V was trimmed by 6 bases and J by 4 bases, leaving 9 bases between them. The chain's CDR3 is CASSGSSYGYTF. The CDR3 coding sequence is TGTGCCAGTAGCGGATCAAGCTATGGCTACACCTTC.

The sample holds many counts of this clonotype. V usage is TRBV7-2 and J usage is TRBJ1-5, with TRBD1 as a possible D gene (5 bases). Germline CDR1 and CDR2: SGHTA and FQGNSA. V lost 4 bases to trimming and J lost 5 bases, with 9 bases between them. The CDR3 consists of 13 residues. CDR3 bases: TGTGCCAGCAGCTCTCAGGGAGATCAGCCCCAGCATTTT. It is translated as CASSSQGDQPQHF.

This clonotype was seen a handful of times. CDR3 protein: CASSQDGFRFYGYTF. CDR3 coding DNA: TGTGCCAGCAGCCAAGATGGTTTCCGTTTCTATGGCTACACCTTC. This chain uses TRBV4-2 with TRBJ1-2; D not resolved. CDR3 length: 15 residues. CDR1 LGHNA and CDR2 YNFKEQ come from the germline V gene. Trimming left V 0 bases short and J 4 bases short, with 12 bases between.

This clonotype was counted at least ten times. The chain couples TRBV20-1 to TRBJ2-3, with 8 bases fitting TRBD2. The CDR3 sequence is 14 residues long. CDR1 and CDR2 (germline): DFQATT, SNEGSKA (reference sequence). After removal of 3 bases from V and 1 base from J, the junction contained 3 bases not matched to a gene. CDR3 region: CSASPGLGTDTQYF. Here the CDR3 DNA reads TGCAGTGCTAGCCCGGGACTAGGCACAGATACGCAGTATTTT.

This clonotype was detected once. It may be a read error: a sequence one base away is much more abundant. The rearrangement uses TRBV15 and TRBJ2-7; D is undetermined. In germline, CDR1 is LNHNV, CDR2 YYDKDF (reference sequence). This CDR3 spans 16 amino acids. V lost 3 bases, J lost 5 bases, and 20 bases lay in between. CDR3 residues: CATSSGRQVLRDEQYF. The CDR3, as DNA: TGTGCCACCAGCAGCGGGCGGCAGGTCTTACGTGACGAGCAGTACTTC.

This clonotype has at least ten counts. This rearrangement joins TRBV29-1 to TRBJ1-1, with D perhaps matching TRBD1 (5 bases). The CDR3 is 13 residues long. V was clipped by 8 bases and J by 1 base, with 14 bases between them. Per the germline V gene, CDR1 is SQVTM and CDR2 is ANQGSEA. CDR3 nucleotide sequence: TGCAGCTCGACAGTTCCGGAGAACACTGAAGCTTTCTTT. Protein product: CSSTVPENTEAFF. The full variable domain, with the rest looked up from reference TRBV29-1 and TRBJ1-1, is SAVISQKPSRDICQRGTSLTIQCQVDSQVTMMFWYRQQPGQSLTLIATANQGSEATYESGFVIDKFPISRPNLTFSTLTVSNMSPEDSSIYLCSSTVPENTEAFFGQGTRLTVV.

As regards this clonotype: A read error may be the cause here, since a much bigger clone is one base away. The chain links TRBV3-1 to TRBJ2-3; D not resolved. The CDR3 spans 13 residues. The V gene lost 2 bases and the J gene lost 3 bases, with 6 bases spanning the gap. Looked up from germline, CDR1 is LGHDT and CDR2 is YNNKEL (reference sequence). The DNA for the CDR3 is TGTGCCAGCAGCCAACCCTCTACAGATACGCAGTATTTT. It is translated as CASSQPSTDTQYF.